The 24 T cell receptor beta chains below come from one sample, sequenced in a study of graft-versus-host responses after intestinal transplantation. These receptors lack a known antigen. Sequenced by immunoSEQ multiplex PCR; TCRdb stores in-frame clones only, minus some. The sample records fewer than 85,000 clones, 89% being singletons. Sequences were derived from unstimulated CD8+ T cells sorted from spleen or lymph node cells, sampled before intestinal transplant. These receptor sequences come from a human donor who received an intestinal transplant.

The chain employs TRBV28 and TRBJ2-2, with a tentative D call TRBD2 (6 bases). Germline CDR1 is MDHEN and CDR2 is SYDVKM. This CDR3 comprises 19 residues. Trimming shortened V by 4 bases and J by 0 bases, and 21 bases separated the two germline ends. DNA of the CDR3: TGTGCCAGCAGTTCATCCGGGACTCCCGCCGGAGCGAACACCGGGGAGCTGTTTTTT. This translates into CASSSSGTPAGANTGELFF. The full variable domain, completed using reference TRBV28 and TRBJ2-2, is DVKVTQSSRYLVKRTGEKVFLECVQDMDHENMFWYRQDPGLGLRLIYFSYDVKMKEKGDIPEGYSVSREKKERFSLILESASTNQTSMYLCASSSSGTPAGANTGELFFGEGSRLTVL.

The rearrangement joins TRBV2 to TRBJ2-7, with TRBD2 identical over 14 bases. The CDR3 extends over 14 amino acids. Germline V gene data show CDR1 as SNHLY and CDR2 as FYNNEI. The V segment lost 7 bases and the J segment 3 bases; nucleotides outside the gene matches: 2. DNA of the CDR3: TGTGCCAGCACGGGACTAGCGGGGGTCTACGAGCAGTACTTC. It is translated as CASTGLAGVYEQYF.

The chain uses TRBV5-1 and TRBJ2-1, with 14 bases lining up with TRBD2. Germline V gives CDR1 SGHRS, CDR2 YFSETQ. There are 18 residues in the CDR3. The junction had 4 bases not matched to a gene; V was cut back by 0 bases and J by 2 bases. The CDR3 DNA sequence: TGCGCCAGCAGCTTGGGACTAGCGGGAGGGTGGACCTACAATGAGCAGTTCTTC. It encodes CASSLGLAGGWTYNEQFF. The whole variable domain, filled in from reference TRBV5-1 and TRBJ2-1, reads KAGVTQTPRYLIKTRGQQVTLSCSPISGHRSVSWYQQTPGQGLQFLFEYFSETQRNKGNFPGRFSGRQFSNSRSEMNVSTLELGDSALYLCASSLGLAGGWTYNEQFFGPGTRLTVL.

The chain recombines TRBV28 with TRBJ1-5; D remains ambiguous. The CDR3 covers 14 residues. CDR1 is MDHEN and CDR2 is SYDVKM in the germline V gene. The V gene lost 7 bases and the J gene lost 1 base, with 11 bases spanning the gap. Here the CDR3 DNA reads TGTGCCAGCAAGAATGGGGAGAGCAATCAGCCCCAGCATTTT. This sequence encodes CASKNGESNQPQHF.

The chain links TRBV28 to TRBJ2-2, with D maybe TRBD1 (6 bases). Germline-derived CDR1 and CDR2 are MDHEN and SYDVKM. The CDR3 has 15 residues. Trimming pared 2 bases from V and 3 bases from J, leaving 10 bases between. CDR3 amino acids: CASSLDTGYTGELFF. In nucleotides, the CDR3 is TGTGCCAGCAGTTTAGACACAGGGTACACCGGGGAGCTGTTTTTT. Full variable domain (missing parts from reference TRBV28 and TRBJ2-2): DVKVTQSSRYLVKRTGEKVFLECVQDMDHENMFWYRQDPGLGLRLIYFSYDVKMKEKGDIPEGYSVSREKKERFSLILESASTNQTSMYLCASSLDTGYTGELFFGEGSRLTVL.

V usage is TRBV4-1 and J usage is TRBJ2-7; 9 bases line up with TRBD1. V dropped 3 bases and J dropped 5; count of bases not matched to a gene: 8. Germline V lookup: CDR1 MGHRA, CDR2 YSYEKL. The CDR3 spans 15 residues. CDR3 bases: TGCGCCAGCAGCCAGAGGACAGGGGTTCTCAACGAGCAGTACTTC. Protein sequence: CASSQRTGVLNEQYF.

V is TRBV6-5 and J is TRBJ2-7, with a weak D call TRBD1 (5 bases). V gave up 4 bases and J gave up 3 bases, with 13 bases separating them. The CDR3 covers 14 residues. CDR1 and CDR2 (germline): MNHEY, SVGAGI. The CDR3 DNA follows: TGTGCCAGCAGTTGGGCAGGGTCTGTCTACGAGCAGTACTTC. It translates to CASSWAGSVYEQYF.

This chain connects TRBV15 to TRBJ2-7, with D maybe TRBD1 (6 bases). CDR1 is LNHNV and CDR2 is YYDKDF in the germline V gene (reference sequence). The CDR3 is 13 amino acids. V shed 9 bases and J shed 7 bases, with 19 bases lying between them. The CDR3 protein is CATARAGDEEQYF. The CDR3 DNA follows: TGTGCCACGGCCCGAGCAGGGGATGAGGAGCAGTACTTC.

This rearrangement joins TRBV2 to TRBJ2-3, with TRBD2 identical over 13 bases. This CDR3 contains 15 residues. Germline-derived CDR1 and CDR2 are SNHLY and FYNNEI. V shed 5 bases, J shed 2 bases, and the junction held 1 base outside the gene matches. The CDR3 spells CASSTSGGATDTQYF. The CDR3, as DNA: TGTGCCAGCAGTACTAGCGGGGGGGCCACAGATACGCAGTATTTT.

The J gene is TRBJ1-2, the V gene TRBV5-1, with 7 bases identical to TRBD1. The V segment lost 3 bases and the J segment 0 bases; nucleotides outside the gene matches: 14. Germline V gene sequence: CDR1 SGHRS, CDR2 YFSETQ. The CDR3 is 18 amino acids. The CDR3 coding sequence is TGCGCCAGCAGCTCAACGAGACTACAGGGGAAAGCTAACTATGGCTACACCTTC. Protein: CASSSTRLQGKANYGYTF. The full variable domain, with the rest looked up from reference TRBV5-1 and TRBJ1-2, is KAGVTQTPRYLIKTRGQQVTLSCSPISGHRSVSWYQQTPGQGLQFLFEYFSETQRNKGNFPGRFSGRQFSNSRSEMNVSTLELGDSALYLCASSSTRLQGKANYGYTFGSGTRLTVV.

The rearrangement links TRBV9 to TRBJ2-6, with D tentatively TRBD2 (5 bases). The V gene's germline CDR1 is SGDLS and CDR2 YYNGEE. V was trimmed by 0 bases and J by 0 bases, leaving 10 bases between them. CDR3 length: 17 amino acids. CDR3 sequence: CASSVANSGSGANVLTF. The CDR3 DNA follows: TGTGCCAGCAGCGTAGCAAACAGCGGCTCTGGGGCCAACGTCCTGACTTTC.

In this sample, this clone turned up once. The chain carries TRBV28 and TRBJ1-6, with D possibly matching TRBD1 (6 bases). This CDR3 comprises 15 residues. V lost 3 bases to trimming and J lost 9 bases, with 15 bases between them. Germline V gives CDR1 MDHEN, CDR2 SYDVKM. The DNA of the CDR3 is TGTGCCAGCAGTTTTGCAGGGGAGTACCTTTCACCCCTCCACTTT. It codes for CASSFAGEYLSPLHF.

V usage is TRBV10-2 and J usage is TRBJ2-1, with TRBD2 matching 10 bases. This CDR3 contains 14 residues. Germline trimming cut 8 bases from V and 3 bases from J; bases unmatched to any gene: 4. CDR1 is WSHSY and CDR2 is SAAADI in the germline V gene. CDR3 sequence: CASGRLAGYNEQFF. The CDR3 DNA reads as TGCGCCAGCGGCAGACTAGCGGGCTACAATGAGCAGTTCTTC.

The chain has TRBV9 and TRBJ2-7; D is unclear. This CDR3 has 14 residues. Germline V gene lookup returns CDR1 SGDLS and CDR2 YYNGEE. V shed 0 bases and J shed 2 bases, with 9 bases lying between them. CDR3 protein: CASSVGTDPYEQYF. CDR3 in DNA: TGTGCCAGCAGCGTAGGCACAGACCCCTACGAGCAGTACTTC.

The chain recombines TRBV9 with TRBJ2-1; 10 nucleotides align to TRBD2. Trimming at V came to 5 bases and at J to 8 bases, leaving 4 bases not matched to a gene. The V gene's germline CDR1 is SGDLS and CDR2 YYNGEE. The CDR3 covers 13 residues. The CDR3 nucleotides are TGTGCCAGCAGTGAACTAGCGGGGTATGAGCAGTTCTTC. Amino acids: CASSELAGYEQFF.

With regard to this clone: The sample holds other DNA sequences that translate to the same CDR3. The chain carries TRBV5-5 and TRBJ2-2; 11 bases align to TRBD1. The CDR3 has 17 amino acids. Germline values: CDR1 SGHKS, CDR2 YYEKEE (reference sequence). J gave up 3 bases and V 0 bases, and 4 bases lay outside the gene matches. The CDR3 nucleotides read TGTGCCAGCAGCTTGGACCCGGGACAGGGGGACACCGGGGAGCTGTTTTTT. Protein: CASSLDPGQGDTGELFF.

The chain recombines TRBV4-1 with TRBJ2-3; TRBD2 is a possible D gene (6 bases). Trimming took off 0 bases at V and 0 bases at J, with 16 bases between the two ends. Germline assignment: CDR1 MGHRA and CDR2 YSYEKL. CDR3 length equals 18 residues. The CDR3 protein is CASSQEVGPGTSTDTQYF. In nucleotides, the CDR3 is TGCGCCAGCAGCCAAGAAGTGGGACCGGGGACTAGCACAGATACGCAGTATTTT.

The rearrangement links TRBV29-1 to TRBJ1-2, with D unclear. Germline V lookup: CDR1 SQVTM, CDR2 ANQGSEA. The CDR3 has 12 amino acids. V was pared by 8 bases and J by 4 bases, with 14 bases between. CDR3 sequence: CSTSDPGYGYTF. The CDR3 bases are TGCAGCACCAGTGATCCTGGCTATGGCTACACCTTC.

The chain recombines TRBV5-1 with TRBJ1-1; 8 bases agree with TRBD1. Germline CDR1 is SGHRS and CDR2 is YFSETQ. The CDR3 extends over 14 amino acids. Trimming cost V 4 bases and J 3 bases; bases outside gene matches: 5. The CDR3 region has the DNA TGCGCCAGCAGCGAAGGACAGGGTGACACTGAAGCTTTCTTT. Translated: CASSEGQGDTEAFF.

Only a few counts were recorded for this clone. J is TRBJ2-3 and V is TRBV19; 8 positions agree with TRBD2. V lost 4 bases, J lost 0 bases, and 3 bases stayed unmatched. CDR3 length equals 15 residues. Germline CDR1 and CDR2: LNHDA and SQIVND (reference sequence). This CDR3 reads CASSRLAQSTDTQYF. CDR3 nucleotide sequence: TGTGCCAGTAGTAGACTAGCGCAAAGCACAGATACGCAGTATTTT.

V usage is TRBV10-3 and J usage is TRBJ1-4, with a weak D call TRBD1 (6 bases). Germline V gives CDR1 ENHRY, CDR2 SYGVKD. CDR3 length: 16 residues. The V gene lost 0 bases and the J gene lost 5 bases, with 13 bases spanning the gap. The CDR3 spells CAISESQGTINEKLFF. The DNA for the CDR3 is TGTGCCATCAGTGAGTCACAGGGTACGATAAATGAAAAACTGTTTTTT.

The chain links TRBV7-6 to TRBJ2-7; D gene ambiguous. Germline lookup yields CDR1 SGHVS and CDR2 FNYEAQ. With 1 base removed from V and 2 bases from J, the gap between germline ends came to 12 bases. The CDR3 covers 15 residues. The CDR3 DNA is TGTGCCAGCAGCTTAGGTGAACGGTTCACCTACGAGCAGTACTTC. Its translation is CASSLGERFTYEQYF.

The count of this clone is one. This sequence joins TRBV7-9 and TRBJ2-1; TRBD2 is a possible D gene (6 bases). V lost 2 bases, J lost 10 bases, and 18 bases lay in between. CDR1 is SEHNR, CDR2 FQNEAQ, per germline (reference sequence). This CDR3 is 15 amino acids long. The CDR3 coding sequence is TGTGCCAGCAGCTTATATGGAGGGAGGCCACAGGAGCAGTTCTTC. As protein: CASSLYGGRPQEQFF.

The chain employs TRBV5-1 and TRBJ1-3, with D unresolved. V lost 2 bases to trimming and J lost 4 bases, with 4 bases between them. This CDR3 is 12 amino acids long. CDR1 and CDR2 from the germline V gene are SGHRS and YFSETQ. The CDR3 protein is CASSFEGNTIYF. The CDR3 nucleotides read TGCGCCAGCAGCTTTGAGGGAAACACCATATATTTT.